This T cell receptor (beta chain) appears in the sequencing data of a study of T cells in narcolepsy. Points from the study as a whole: Comparing one patient's CSF and blood CD4+ clonotypes highlighted HCRT- and TRIB2-specific autoreactive clonotypes. In some patient and control memory CD4+ samples, autoreactive clones were absent. Blood of same and different patients, but not healthy controls, reportedly held recurring autoreactive clonotypes.

Generated by immunoSEQ multiplex PCR, the TCRdb table keeps only in-frame clones and is missing some. The repertoire has tens of thousands of clones, 75% to 90% of them found once; the top ten carry roughly 0.8%. In the case of this clone: Its antigen is as yet unknown.

The germline V gene has CDR1 SGHRS and CDR2 YFSETQ. The CDR3 loop spans 14 amino acids. Trimming took 0 bases from V and 1 from J, leaving 8 bases between them. The sequence was obtained from a human donor with narcolepsy. Input material: CD45RA- memory CD4+ T cells from PBMCs. The chain links TRBV5-1 to TRBJ2-7; a weak D match, TRBD1 (6 bases). In DNA form, the CDR3 reads TGCGCCAGCAGCTTGGCACAGGGATCCTACGAGCAGTACTTC. It specifies CASSLAQGSYEQYF.